The 7 T cell receptor beta chains below all came from one sample that was sequenced in a study of ipilimumab plus nivolumab after autologous stem cell transplantation. Sequencing was performed with immunoSEQ multiplex PCR; in TCRdb, only in-frame clones are kept and a portion is missing. The data contain about 15,000 clones, approximately 75% of them singletons. The sample consisted of PBMCs, taken in a trial of ipilimumab plus nivolumab as post-transplant consolidation. The source is a male donor with primary mediastinal lymphoma.

The chain is built from TRBV6-6 and TRBJ2-1, with D possibly being TRBD2 (5 bases). Germline CDR1 is MNHNY and CDR2 is SVGAGI (reference sequence). The V end was cut by 5 bases, the J end by 4 bases, with 15 bases between. This CDR3 has 15 residues. The DNA of the CDR3 is TGTGCCAGCAGTAAACTAGTGGTCGGGTACAATGAGCAGTTCTTC. Its protein is CASSKLVVGYNEQFF.

The chain carries TRBV10-2 and TRBJ2-7; 7 bases line up with TRBD2. Germline V CDR1 and CDR2: WSHSY, SAAADI. Unmatched junction bases numbered 16, after V lost 6 bases and J lost 5 bases. This CDR3 has 16 amino acids. DNA for the CDR3: TGCGCCAGCAGCCTTACTATGGCGGGAGTTTCTGACGAGCAGTACTTC. Its translation is CASSLTMAGVSDEQYF.

This clone was recorded once. The rearrangement joins TRBV5-1 to TRBJ2-7; no definite D call. Trimming removed 0 bases at V and 0 bases at J, with 4 bases between. CDR1 SGHRS and CDR2 YFSETQ come from the germline V gene. The CDR3 runs 13 residues. As DNA, the CDR3 is TGCGCCAGCAGCTTGGGGAACTCCTACGAGCAGTACTTC. Translation: CASSLGNSYEQYF.

The genes are TRBV5-5 and TRBJ1-1; tentative D call: TRBD1 (5 bases). The germline gives CDR1 SGHKS, CDR2 YYEKEE (reference sequence). The length of the CDR3 is 14 residues. Trimming removed 4 bases at V and 3 bases at J, with 13 bases between. The CDR3 spells CASSPVEGHTEAFF. CDR3 DNA: TGTGCCAGCAGCCCCGTTGAGGGGCACACTGAAGCTTTCTTT.

This clone was counted a single time. The chain's CDR3 is CASSLAGGWYSNQPQHF. CDR3 sequence (DNA): TGTGCCAGCAGCTTAGCGGGCGGGTGGTATAGCAATCAGCCCCAGCATTTT. The chain links TRBV7-6 to TRBJ1-5; D remains unclear. This CDR3 comprises 17 residues. V was pared by 0 bases and J by 0 bases, with 12 bases between. The germline gives CDR1 SGHVS, CDR2 FNYEAQ.

This clone has just a few counts. The rearrangement joins TRBV30 to TRBJ1-2; D perhaps matches TRBD1 (6 bases). Germline V CDR1 and CDR2: GTSNPN, SVGIG (reference sequence). The length of the CDR3 is 15 residues. Trimming took 0 bases from V and 8 from J, leaving 19 bases between them. DNA of the CDR3: TGTGCCTGGAGTGTAGGGGGACCCTCCCTGGAGGGCTACACCTTC. As protein: CAWSVGGPSLEGYTF. Using reference TRBV30 and TRBJ1-2 for the parts outside the CDR3, the full variable domain is SQTIHQWPATLVQPVGSPLSLECTVEGTSNPNLYWYRQAAGRGLQLLFYSVGIGQISSEVPQNLSASRPQDRQFILSSKKLLLSDSGFYLCAWSVGGPSLEGYTFGSGTRLTVV.

The V call is TRBV28, the J call TRBJ2-3; 11 bases agree with TRBD2. The CDR3 is 16 amino acids. Germline trimming cut 6 bases from V and 1 base from J; bases unmatched to any gene: 6. Germline values: CDR1 MDHEN, CDR2 SYDVKM. CDR3 amino acids: CASRALLAGGTDTQYF. The DNA for the CDR3 is TGTGCCAGCAGGGCTTTACTAGCGGGAGGCACAGATACGCAGTATTTT.